This T cell receptor (beta chain) was sequenced in a study of blood T cell repertoires in COVID-19. Here immunoSEQ multiplex PCR was the method, and the copy in TCRdb shows in-frame clones only, minus some. The table records a few hundred thousand clones, 70% to 90% of them present only once. This CDR3 contains 13 residues. V lost 3 bases to trimming and J lost 1 base, with 4 bases between them. Germline CDR1 is LGHDT and CDR2 is YNNKEL (reference sequence). The sequencing sample was made of peripheral blood. J is TRBJ1-3 and V is TRBV3-1 (or the pseudogene TRBV3-2); no definite D call. The receptor was isolated from a woman aged 70-85 years with acute or convalescent COVID-19. CDR3 sequence (DNA): TGTGCCAGCAGCCAGTCGTCTGGAAACACCATATATTTT. Amino acids: CASSQSSGNTIYF.